These 28 T cell receptor beta chains came from one sample sequenced in a study of cytomegalovirus exposure and HLA in healthy donors. Data came from immunoSEQ multiplex PCR; TCRdb stores just in-frame clones and leaves some out. The table has 95,000 to 150,000 clones, approximately 88% seen once; the top ten hold approximately 2%. The sample taken for sequencing was PBMCs. The receptors originated from a woman under 30 in good health and CMV-seronegative.

J is TRBJ1-1 and V is TRBV5-4; a possible D gene is TRBD1 (6 bases). The CDR3 length is 12 residues. Germline values: CDR1 SGHNT, CDR2 YYREEE (reference sequence). V was trimmed by 4 bases and J by 6 bases, leaving 10 bases between them. The CDR3 protein is CASSQQGSEAFF. The CDR3 DNA reads as TGTGCCAGCAGCCAACAGGGTTCTGAAGCTTTCTTT.

The chain links TRBV13 to TRBJ2-7; maybe TRBD2 (5 bases). The CDR3 is 12 amino acids. The V gene's germline CDR1 is PRHDT and CDR2 FYEKMQ (reference sequence). Trimming removed 5 bases at V and 7 bases at J, with 12 bases between. This chain's CDR3 is CASSIYPGEQYF. The CDR3 nucleotides read TGTGCCAGCAGCATTTACCCGGGGGAGCAGTACTTC.

The chain combines TRBV6-6 with TRBJ1-5; the match to TRBD1 covers 9 bases. CDR1 is MNHNY and CDR2 is SVGAGI in the germline V gene (reference sequence). The J segment lost 5 bases and the V segment lost 8 bases, leaving 1 base of the junction unmatched. The CDR3 has 12 amino acids. CDR3 loop: CASGTGHQPQHF. In DNA form, the CDR3 reads TGTGCCAGCGGGACAGGGCATCAGCCCCAGCATTTT.

The chain carries TRBV4-1 and TRBJ1-1; D call uncertain. V was trimmed by 4 bases and J by 0 bases, leaving 9 bases between them. The CDR3 loop spans 14 amino acids. Germline CDR1 is MGHRA and CDR2 is YSYEKL. This CDR3 is CASSPVAVNTEAFF. In DNA, the CDR3 is TGCGCCAGCAGCCCGGTGGCGGTGAACACTGAAGCTTTCTTT.

This clone was observed a single time. The chain recombines TRBV25-1 with TRBJ2-1; 11 bases are a match to TRBD2. V dropped 5 bases and J dropped 10; count of bases not matched to a gene: 10. This CDR3 is 15 amino acids long. Germline V gives CDR1 MGHDK, CDR2 SYGVNS. The CDR3 reads CASSPPGLAGGEQFF. The CDR3 nucleotides read TGTGCCAGCAGTCCTCCCGGGCTAGCGGGAGGAGAGCAGTTCTTC. Complete variable domain (other parts from reference TRBV25-1 and TRBJ2-1): EADIYQTPRYLVIGTGKKITLECSQTMGHDKMYWYQQDPGMELHLIHYSYGVNSTEKGDLSSESTVSRIRTEHFPLTLESARPSHTSQYLCASSPPGLAGGEQFFGPGTRLTVL.

This chain connects TRBV2 to TRBJ1-1; TRBD1 matches 11 bases. The germline V gene encodes CDR1 SNHLY and CDR2 FYNNEI. The CDR3 covers 15 residues. V lost 5 bases and J lost 2; bases outside the gene matches: 4. CDR3 DNA: TGTGCCAGCAGTTCCGGGACAGGGGGAAACACTGAAGCTTTCTTT. This codes for CASSSGTGGNTEAFF.

V gene TRBV6-5 combines with J gene TRBJ1-2; a possible D gene is TRBD1 (5 bases). V was trimmed by 5 bases and J by 7 bases, leaving 8 bases between them. The CDR3 loop spans 11 amino acids. CDR1 and CDR2 (germline): MNHEY, SVGAGI. The CDR3 nucleotides are TGTGCCAGCAGTGGGAGGGGTGGCTACACCTTC. Translating gives CASSGRGGYTF.

V usage is TRBV4-2 and J usage is TRBJ2-5; a possible D gene is TRBD1 (6 bases). Trimming pared 1 base from V and 5 bases from J, leaving 14 bases between. The CDR3 sequence is 15 residues long. Germline CDR1 is LGHNA and CDR2 is YNFKEQ. The CDR3, as DNA: TGTGCCAGCAGCCAAGTGCAGGGAGACAGGGAGACCCAGTACTTC. Encoded protein: CASSQVQGDRETQYF.

The V gene is TRBV27, the J gene TRBJ1-2; TRBD1 is a possible D gene (5 bases). Trimming left V 2 bases short and J 8 bases short, with 12 bases between. CDR1 and CDR2 from the germline V gene are MNHEY and SMNVEV (reference sequence). CDR3 length equals 13 residues. Written as DNA, the CDR3 is TGTGCCAGCAGTTTAACCCCAAGGGGAGGCTACACCTTC. This gives the protein CASSLTPRGGYTF.

This chain uses TRBV13 with TRBJ2-7; possibly TRBD2 for D (5 bases). Germline V gene lookup returns CDR1 PRHDT and CDR2 FYEKMQ (reference sequence). The V end lost 6 bases, the J end lost 5 bases, and 11 bases lay between the germline ends. The CDR3 covers 12 residues. For the CDR3, the DNA is TGTGCCAGCAGATCGGCTAGCAACGAGCAGTACTTC. Its protein product is CASRSASNEQYF.

The chain uses TRBV5-1 and TRBJ2-5; D ambiguous. Germline V CDR1 and CDR2: SGHRS, YFSETQ. This CDR3 is 16 amino acids long. With 2 bases removed from V and 2 bases from J, the gap between germline ends came to 16 bases. In nucleotides, the CDR3 is TGCGCCAGCAGCTTATCAACGGTAGTTCGACAAGAGACCCAGTACTTC. Amino acid sequence: CASSLSTVVRQETQYF.

J is TRBJ2-2 and V is TRBV5-6; perhaps TRBD1 as D (5 bases). The germline V gene encodes CDR1 SGHDT and CDR2 YYEEEE. The V end lost 3 bases, the J end lost 7 bases, and 13 bases lay between the germline ends. This CDR3 contains 14 residues. The CDR3 reads CASSSPLRDGELFF. CDR3 DNA: TGTGCCAGCAGCTCCCCGCTCAGGGACGGGGAGCTGTTTTTT.

The chain joins TRBV10-1 to TRBJ2-3; D unresolved. Germline V gives CDR1 WNHNN, CDR2 SYGVQD (reference sequence). V was clipped by 2 bases and J by 2 bases, with 5 bases between them. The CDR3 loop spans 13 amino acids. The CDR3 loop is CASSEQNTDTQYF. The CDR3 coding sequence is TGCGCCAGCAGTGAGCAGAACACAGATACGCAGTATTTT.

The chain combines TRBV9 with TRBJ2-2, with 7 bases matching TRBD1. The CDR3 loop spans 18 amino acids. After removal of 0 bases from V and 4 bases from J, the junction contained 12 bases not matched to a gene. The germline CDR1 and CDR2 sequences are SGDLS and YYNGEE. The DNA of the CDR3 is TGTGCCAGCAGCGTAGGAGGGGCTGCGGCAGGGGGCACCGGGGAGCTGTTTTTT. Translated: CASSVGGAAAGGTGELFF.

This clone was detected only once. V gene TRBV13 combines with J gene TRBJ2-1, with D possibly being TRBD1 (5 bases). The CDR3 has 14 residues. V was cut by 3 bases and J by 7 bases, with 13 bases left in between. Per the germline V gene, CDR1 is PRHDT and CDR2 is FYEKMQ (reference sequence). The CDR3 loop is CASSLRQGANEQFF. CDR3 nucleotides: TGTGCCAGCAGCTTGCGACAAGGGGCAAATGAGCAGTTCTTC.

V and J are TRBV27 and TRBJ2-7; a weak D match, TRBD1 (6 bases). V shed 1 base and J shed 4 bases, with 11 bases lying between them. This CDR3 is 14 amino acids long. The germline gives CDR1 MNHEY, CDR2 SMNVEV (reference sequence). The CDR3 here is CASSLLPGVYEQYF. CDR3 nucleotides: TGTGCCAGCAGTTTATTGCCAGGGGTATACGAGCAGTACTTC.

The chain joins TRBV6-5 to TRBJ2-7, with 10 bases lining up with TRBD2. Germline V gene sequence: CDR1 MNHEY, CDR2 SVGAGI. This CDR3 region has 15 residues. J was trimmed by 3 bases and V by 5 bases; bases with no gene match: 7. The CDR3 nucleotides read TGTGCCAGCAGTATTGGACTAGCGGCCTTCTACGAGCAGTACTTC. Its protein product is CASSIGLAAFYEQYF.

This chain joins TRBV11-2 and TRBJ2-5, with 7 bases that match TRBD2. Germline trimming cut 5 bases from V and 5 bases from J; bases unmatched to any gene: 11. The CDR3 totals 15 residues. CDR1 is SGHAT and CDR2 is FQNNGV in the germline V gene. CDR3 nucleotides: TGTGCCAGCAGCCTGTTAGCGGGTCCAAGGGAGACCCAGTACTTC. Translating it yields CASSLLAGPRETQYF.

The chain recombines TRBV29-1 with TRBJ2-3; 9 nucleotides agree with TRBD1. The CDR3 is 14 residues long. V shed 2 bases and J 4 bases; nucleotides not matched to a gene: 4. CDR1 is SQVTM and CDR2 is ANQGSEA in the germline V gene. In DNA form, the CDR3 reads TGCAGCGTTGAACTCAGGACAGGGGCAGATACGCAGTATTTT. The encoded protein is CSVELRTGADTQYF.

The rearrangement uses TRBV5-1 and TRBJ2-7; 7 bases are a match to TRBD1. The CDR3 is 13 residues long. The V segment lost 7 bases and the J segment 2 bases; nucleotides outside the gene matches: 6. Germline CDR1 is SGHRS and CDR2 is YFSETQ. In DNA, the CDR3 is TGCGCCAGCTCGAGGGACAGAGCCTACGAGCAGTACTTC. Its protein product is CASSRDRAYEQYF. Variable domain in full (rest from reference TRBV5-1 and TRBJ2-7): KAGVTQTPRYLIKTRGQQVTLSCSPISGHRSVSWYQQTPGQGLQFLFEYFSETQRNKGNFPGRFSGRQFSNSRSEMNVSTLELGDSALYLCASSRDRAYEQYFGPGTRLTVT.

This clone was observed a handful of times. The chain uses TRBV7-9 and TRBJ1-2; D is undetermined. The germline gives CDR1 SEHNR, CDR2 FQNEAQ (reference sequence). This CDR3 spans 11 amino acids. Trimming pared 4 bases from V and 8 bases from J, leaving 8 bases between. The DNA for the CDR3 is TGTGCCAGCAGCTCAGGATGGGGCTACACCTTC. Its protein is CASSSGWGYTF.

This chain links TRBV5-4 with TRBJ1-1; tentatively, D is TRBD1 (5 bases). Per germline, CDR1 SGHNT and CDR2 YYREEE (reference sequence). The CDR3 runs 14 residues. With 0 bases removed from V and 5 bases from J, the gap between germline ends came to 11 bases. The CDR3 coding sequence is TGTGCCAGCAGCTTGGGCAGGGCGGGGACTGAAGCTTTCTTT. Residues: CASSLGRAGTEAFF.

V is TRBV27 and J is TRBJ2-7, with 11 positions matching TRBD1. The CDR3 loop spans 14 amino acids. CDR1 MNHEY and CDR2 SMNVEV come from the germline V gene (reference sequence). The V and J ends lost 6 bases and 2 bases, in that order; junction bases with no gene match: 3. The CDR3 sequence is CASSGTGGTYEQYF. DNA of the CDR3: TGTGCCAGCAGCGGGACAGGGGGGACCTACGAGCAGTACTTC.

The rearrangement joins TRBV5-1 to TRBJ2-3; TRBD1 agrees at 7 bases. V shed 4 bases and J 0 bases; nucleotides not matched to a gene: 5. The CDR3 sequence is 15 residues long. Germline values: CDR1 SGHRS, CDR2 YFSETQ. For the CDR3, the DNA is TGCGCCAGCAGCGTAACAGGGGCCAGCACAGATACGCAGTATTTT. Its protein product is CASSVTGASTDTQYF.

The chain has TRBV19 and TRBJ1-2; 11 nucleotides agree with TRBD1. From germline, CDR1 is LNHDA and CDR2 SQIVND (reference sequence). This CDR3 has 16 amino acids. The ends lost 10 bases at V and 5 bases at J; junction bases unmatched: 15. The CDR3 protein is CAIRDPGQGAGYGYTF. CDR3 nucleotides: TGTGCCATTAGGGACCCAGGACAGGGGGCCGGGTATGGCTACACCTTC.

On this clone: The same CDR3 can be traced to other DNA sequences in this sample. The chain uses TRBV5-1 and TRBJ2-5; unclear D gene. V dropped 0 bases and J dropped 5 bases, with 5 bases sitting between them. This CDR3 has 12 amino acids. CDR1 is SGHRS and CDR2 is YFSETQ in the germline V gene. The CDR3 loop reads CASSLARETQYF. The CDR3 DNA follows: TGCGCCAGCAGCTTGGCCAGGGAGACCCAGTACTTC.

The chain links TRBV7-9 to TRBJ2-7; 9 positions agree with TRBD2. J gave up 2 bases and V 3 bases, and 8 bases lay outside the gene matches. From germline, CDR1 is SEHNR and CDR2 FQNEAQ (reference sequence). This CDR3 has 16 residues. CDR3 loop: CASSLAGLAGTYEQYF. The CDR3, as DNA: TGTGCCAGCAGCTTGGCCGGTCTAGCGGGGACCTACGAGCAGTACTTC.

The chain carries TRBV28 and TRBJ2-1; D is undetermined. The CDR3 spans 15 residues. Trimming pared 2 bases from V and 0 bases from J, leaving 8 bases between. Germline CDR1 reads MDHEN; CDR2 reads SYDVKM. CDR3 loop: CASSLTGSSYNEQFF. DNA of the CDR3: TGTGCCAGCAGTTTAACCGGGTCCTCCTACAATGAGCAGTTCTTC.